These 3 T cell receptor beta chains were all obtained from the same sample, sequenced in a study of T cells in Graves' hyperthyroidism and ophthalmopathy. Researchers took RNA transcripts and amplified the TCR beta CDR3 regions from them. First-round RT-PCR with HTBI primers amplified the TCR CDR3 region. TCRdb recomputed calls from the multiplex PCR reads with MiXCR, one row per CDR3 protein. The repertoire holds about 200,000 distinct CDR3 sequences, with roughly a sixth as singletons. Material for sequencing was blood. The receptors shown here come from a man aged 45 to 65 with Graves' hyperthyroidism.

This clonotype was seen ten or more times. Its ends do not fully match the called genes, so a read error is possible. This chain links TRBV5-1 with TRBJ1-3; TRBD1 is a possible D gene (5 bases). The CDR3 contains 14 residues. Looked up from germline, CDR1 is SGHRS and CDR2 is YFSETQ. For the CDR3, the DNA is TGTGCCAGCTCACCTGGGGGCTCTGGAAACACCATATATTTT. Translation: CASSPGGSGNTIYF.

This clonotype occurred many times. The genes are TRBV30 and TRBJ2-1, with 13 bases aligning to TRBD2. Unmatched junction bases numbered 13, after V lost 3 bases and J lost 8 bases. Germline loops: CDR1 GTSNPN, CDR2 SVGIG (reference sequence). The CDR3 loop spans 17 amino acids. CDR3 in DNA: TGTGCCTGGAGGGCAACTAGCGGGAGGGCCTATTTCTATGAGCAGTTCTTC. It is translated as CAWRATSGRAYFYEQFF.

This clonotype was seen repeatedly, ten times or more. V usage is TRBV7-8 and J usage is TRBJ2-2; D could derive from TRBD1 or TRBD2 (7 bases each). The ends were cut back, 6 bases at V and 1 base at J, with 24 bases in the middle. Germline CDR1 and CDR2: SGHVS and FQNEAQ. The CDR3 length is 19 residues. The CDR3 region is CASSTPRGGRARNTGELFF. As DNA, the CDR3 is TGTGCCAGCAGTACGCCCAGGGGGGGGAGGGCCAGGAACACCGGGGAGCTGTTTTTT.